This T cell receptor beta chain was obtained from a study of blood T cell repertoires in COVID-19. Overall study: Spain, Italy and the United States supplied samples that represented acute and convalescent COVID-19.

Adults between about 18 and 95 years of age took part from under 30 US areas. In assigning cohorts, the study relied on participant-reported clinical history. A COVID-19 case had been met by exposed participants during the 2 weeks before study entry. The data were produced by immunoSEQ multiplex PCR, yet TCRdb's version contains in-frame clones alone and is incomplete. Among 200,000 to 250,000 clones listed, about 90% were seen once. V gave up 3 bases and J gave up 8 bases, with 10 bases separating them. The CDR3 has 12 residues. CDR1 LNHDA and CDR2 SQIVND come from the germline V gene (reference sequence).

The clonotype originates from a woman in her 30s who had been exposed to COVID-19. This chain uses TRBV19 with TRBJ1-1, with a possible D match to TRBD1 (5 bases). The source material was PBMCs or T cells enriched from blood (not recorded which). CDR3 nucleotide sequence: TGTGCCAGTAGTATGGGTTCAGGGGAAGCTTTCTTT. Translated: CASSMGSGEAFF.